The 32 T cell receptor beta chains below were found in one sample sequenced in a study of shared clonotypes between healthy human individuals. Here immunoSEQ multiplex PCR was the method, and the copy in TCRdb shows in-frame clones only, minus some. The sample consists of millions of clones, approximately 94% of them appearing once. Sequences were obtained from naive CD4+ T cells sorted from blood. The subset was: CD45RA+ positively selected. These receptor sequences come from a man aged 18 to 29 in good health.

This chain links TRBV7-2 with TRBJ2-1, with 14 bases identical to TRBD2. Per the germline V gene, CDR1 is SGHTA and CDR2 is FQGNSA. The CDR3 consists of 16 residues. J gave up 7 bases and V 1 base, and 3 bases lay outside the gene matches. The CDR3 DNA follows: TGTGCCAGCAGCTTAGTGGGGACTAGCGGGAGTAATGAGCAGTTCTTC. Its translation: CASSLVGTSGSNEQFF.

This rearrangement joins TRBV6-5 to TRBJ2-1; D is unclear. This CDR3 has 13 amino acids. Germline V CDR1 and CDR2: MNHEY, SVGAGI. V was trimmed by 4 bases and J by 8 bases, leaving 12 bases between them. The CDR3 is CASSSYTSHEQFF. For the CDR3, the DNA is TGTGCCAGCAGTTCCTACACGAGTCATGAGCAGTTCTTC.

The chain links TRBV6-5 to TRBJ2-2, with D possibly TRBD2 on 5 matching bases. Trimming removed 2 bases from V and 7 bases from J, with 14 bases in between. Germline CDR1 MNHEY, CDR2 SVGAGI. The CDR3 has 15 amino acids. The chain's CDR3 is CASSYRPLAGGELFF. The CDR3 DNA reads as TGTGCCAGCAGTTACCGGCCCCTAGCAGGCGGGGAGCTGTTTTTT.

This clone appeared a few times. The chain joins TRBV2 to TRBJ2-1, with D possibly matching TRBD2 (5 bases). V was shortened by 6 bases and J by 8 bases, with 11 bases between the two germline ends. This CDR3 region has 12 residues. Germline assignment: CDR1 SNHLY and CDR2 FYNNEI. The CDR3 protein is CASSEARDEQFF. The CDR3, as DNA: TGTGCCAGCAGCGAGGCGCGGGATGAGCAGTTCTTC.

This chain connects TRBV5-1 to TRBJ1-2; D remains unclear. The CDR3 covers 15 residues. The V gene lost 0 bases and the J gene lost 8 bases, with 17 bases spanning the gap. Looked up from germline, CDR1 is SGHRS and CDR2 is YFSETQ. The CDR3 DNA follows: TGCGCCAGCAGCTTGGGTGACCTAAGCTTTTCGGGCTACACCTTC. Translating it yields CASSLGDLSFSGYTF.

A few counts support this clone. V is TRBV5-4 and J is TRBJ1-6; no reliable D call. CDR1 and CDR2 from the germline V gene are SGHNT and YYREEE (reference sequence). V was cut by 7 bases and J by 5 bases, with 16 bases left in between. The CDR3 sequence is 15 residues long. The CDR3 bases are TGTGCCAGCTTCTCTGGCGGATCCGATAATTCACCCCTCCACTTT. Protein product: CASFSGGSDNSPLHF.

The rearrangement uses TRBV18 and TRBJ2-6; 10 bases fit TRBD1. The CDR3 has 18 residues. The V segment lost 2 bases and the J segment 3 bases; nucleotides outside the gene matches: 7. Germline values: CDR1 KGHSH, CDR2 LQKENI. The CDR3: CASSPGRQGAFGANVLTF. In nucleotides, the CDR3 is TGTGCCAGCTCACCAGGCCGACAGGGGGCGTTTGGGGCCAACGTCCTGACTTTC.

V usage is TRBV19 and J usage is TRBJ1-3; unclear D gene. Trimming cost V 3 bases and J 0 bases, with 12 bases left between them. This CDR3 contains 16 residues. CDR1 and CDR2 from the germline V gene are LNHDA and SQIVND (reference sequence). The CDR3 reads CASSILSAASGNTIYF. CDR3 sequence (DNA): TGTGCCAGTAGTATTTTATCGGCAGCCTCTGGAAACACCATATATTTT.

The chain couples TRBV5-6 to TRBJ2-5, with 7 bases matching TRBD2. The CDR3 covers 15 residues. J was trimmed by 2 bases and V by 0 bases; bases with no gene match: 4. Per germline, CDR1 SGHDT and CDR2 YYEEEE. CDR3: CASSLVLSGQETQYF. The CDR3, as DNA: TGTGCCAGCAGCTTGGTTCTTAGCGGGCAAGAGACCCAGTACTTC.

The rearrangement uses TRBV6-5 and TRBJ1-2; D might be TRBD1 (6 bases). Trimming left V 9 bases short and J 0 bases short, with 11 bases between. CDR3 length: 13 residues. Germline assignment: CDR1 MNHEY and CDR2 SVGAGI. Here the CDR3 reads CASVRGSNYGYTF. In DNA, the CDR3 is TGTGCCAGTGTCAGGGGATCTAACTATGGCTACACCTTC.

This sequence joins TRBV15 and TRBJ2-4, with D possibly TRBD2 on 6 matching bases. CDR1 LNHNV and CDR2 YYDKDF come from the germline V gene (reference sequence). This CDR3 spans 17 amino acids. Between the trimmed V and J ends, which lost 0 bases and 0 bases, there was a span of 12 bases. The CDR3 sequence: CATSREGRDLAKNIQYF. Written as DNA, the CDR3 is TGTGCCACCAGCAGAGAGGGCCGGGACTTAGCCAAAAACATTCAGTACTTC.

CDR3 nucleotide sequence: TGTGCCAGCAGTTACGGCCGGGTGATATGGAACACTGAAGCTTTCTTT. As protein: CASSYGRVIWNTEAFF. The gene calls are TRBV6-5 and TRBJ1-1; D not resolved. Germline-derived CDR1 and CDR2 are MNHEY and SVGAGI. The CDR3 loop spans 16 amino acids. V lost 2 bases, J lost 1 base, and 14 bases lay in between.

Worth noting for this clone: This CDR3 is also generated by other DNA sequences in the sample. The V and J genes are TRBV5-1 and TRBJ1-3; D unresolved. The CDR3 spans 14 residues. CDR1 is SGHRS and CDR2 is YFSETQ in the germline V gene. With 5 bases removed from V and 0 bases from J, the gap between germline ends came to 9 bases. The CDR3 nucleotides are TGCGCCAGCAGTCGGGGTGGCTCTGGAAACACCATATATTTT. Encoded protein: CASSRGGSGNTIYF.

The CDR3 protein is CASSPYPTEGGELFF. The CDR3 DNA follows: TGTGCCAGCTCACCATACCCCACGGAGGGCGGGGAGCTGTTTTTT. V and J are TRBV18 and TRBJ2-2; D is possibly TRBD2 (6 bases). V was trimmed by 2 bases and J by 7 bases, leaving 14 bases between them. CDR1 and CDR2 from the germline V gene are KGHSH and LQKENI. This CDR3 has 15 amino acids.

The chain employs TRBV2 and TRBJ2-4, with 9 nucleotides matching TRBD2. V was clipped by 6 bases and J by 4 bases; unmatched bases: 16. This CDR3 contains 18 residues. Germline lookup yields CDR1 SNHLY and CDR2 FYNNEI. CDR3 sequence (DNA): TGTGCCAGCAGCGCCCGGGCTAGCGGGATGGGGGGTAAAAACATTCAGTACTTC. Encoded protein: CASSARASGMGGKNIQYF.

The genes are TRBV6-5 and TRBJ2-1; D is unclear. The germline gives CDR1 MNHEY, CDR2 SVGAGI. The CDR3 is 15 amino acids. Trimming took 0 bases from V and 8 from J, leaving 14 bases between them. The CDR3 sequence: CASSYSTWSRDEQFF. The CDR3 region has the DNA TGTGCCAGCAGTTACTCGACCTGGTCTAGGGATGAGCAGTTCTTC.

Turning to this clone: Other DNA sequences from this sample encode an identical CDR3 as well. The J gene is TRBJ2-7, the V gene TRBV6-5; unclear D gene. V lost 6 bases and J 0 bases, leaving 6 bases between the germline ends. Looked up from germline, CDR1 is MNHEY and CDR2 is SVGAGI. CDR3 length equals 12 residues. CDR3 sequence (DNA): TGTGCCAGCAGCACAGCCTCCTACGAGCAGTACTTC. It translates to CASSTASYEQYF.

The chain joins TRBV5-1 to TRBJ2-5; 10 bases line up with TRBD2. After removal of 4 bases from V and 0 bases from J, the junction contained 12 bases not matched to a gene. CDR3 length equals 18 residues. The germline CDR1 and CDR2 sequences are SGHRS and YFSETQ. CDR3 sequence: CASSGGPSGGVYQETQYF. The CDR3 DNA reads as TGCGCCAGCAGCGGAGGTCCTAGCGGGGGAGTGTACCAAGAGACCCAGTACTTC.

This clone was observed once. The chain combines TRBV6-6 with TRBJ1-1; D ambiguous. CDR3 length equals 14 residues. CDR1 and CDR2 (germline): MNHNY, SVGAGI (reference sequence). V gave up 7 bases and J gave up 0 bases, with 12 bases separating them. The DNA for the CDR3 is TGTGCCAGCACCCCCAGAGGGATGAACACTGAAGCTTTCTTT. It yields the protein CASTPRGMNTEAFF.

This clone was observed once. The chain carries TRBV7-2 and TRBJ1-6; TRBD1 agrees at 12 bases. CDR3 length: 15 amino acids. Germline values: CDR1 SGHTA, CDR2 FQGNSA. Unmatched junction bases numbered 5, after V lost 5 bases and J lost 9 bases. This chain's CDR3 is CASSGTGGGSSPLHF. CDR3 nucleotides: TGTGCCAGCAGCGGGACAGGGGGCGGGAGTTCACCCCTCCACTTT.

CDR3 DNA sequence: TGTGCCAGCAGTTTATGGGGGTTCTCTAACTATGGCTACACCTTC. It is translated as CASSLWGFSNYGYTF. The chain employs TRBV28 and TRBJ1-2; D gene unclear. Germline CDR1 MDHEN, CDR2 SYDVKM. The V end was cut by 0 bases, the J end by 0 bases, with 8 bases between. This CDR3 is 15 amino acids long.

For the CDR3, the DNA is TGTGCCAGCAGCGTATCTAGCGGGACAGATACGCAGTATTTT. Translating it yields CASSVSSGTDTQYF. The chain combines TRBV5-4 with TRBJ2-3, with 8 bases identical to TRBD2. The CDR3 is made up of 14 amino acids. J was trimmed by 3 bases and V by 4 bases; bases with no gene match: 4. Germline assignment: CDR1 SGHNT and CDR2 YYREEE (reference sequence).

The chain employs TRBV5-1 and TRBJ2-5; 9 nucleotides match TRBD1. With the DNA end fitting TRBJ2-7 better, the J assignment may be wrong. This CDR3 has 15 amino acids. Germline CDR1 is SGHRS and CDR2 is YFSETQ. The CDR3 region is CASSSGQGIGYEQYF. The CDR3 DNA reads TGCGCCAGCAGCTCCGGACAGGGGATAGGCTACGAGCAGTACTTC.

The V and J genes are TRBV28 and TRBJ1-6; 7 positions agree with TRBD1. Germline V gene lookup returns CDR1 MDHEN and CDR2 SYDVKM. Trimming at V came to 5 bases and at J to 9 bases, leaving 10 bases not matched to a gene. CDR3 length: 15 amino acids. CDR3 sequence reads: CASSHDRAGGSPLHF. The CDR3, as DNA: TGTGCCAGCAGTCACGACAGGGCAGGTGGTTCACCCCTCCACTTT.

The chain employs TRBV15 and TRBJ1-1; 9 bases are shared with TRBD1. From germline, CDR1 is LNHNV and CDR2 YYDKDF (reference sequence). The J segment lost 5 bases and the V segment lost 0 bases, leaving 4 bases of the junction unmatched. This CDR3 contains 15 residues. CDR3: CATSRDRQGGTEAFF. CDR3 nucleotides: TGTGCCACCAGCAGAGATCGACAGGGGGGGACTGAAGCTTTCTTT.

The rearrangement joins TRBV29-1 to TRBJ1-2; TRBD1 matches at 12 bases. This CDR3 comprises 15 residues. Germline assignment: CDR1 SQVTM and CDR2 ANQGSEA. Germline trimming cut 7 bases from V and 4 bases from J; bases unmatched to any gene: 10. The CDR3 coding sequence is TGCAGCGCCACCGGGACAGGGGGCAAGGTCTATGGCTACACCTTC. Protein: CSATGTGGKVYGYTF.

The rearrangement joins TRBV18 to TRBJ2-7; D perhaps matches TRBD2 (7 bases). The CDR3 runs to 14 residues. Per the germline V gene, CDR1 is KGHSH and CDR2 is LQKENI. Trimming removed 6 bases from V and 0 bases from J, with 12 bases in between. CDR3 in amino acids: CASSLRGASYEQYF. For the CDR3, the DNA is TGTGCCAGCTCCCTTCGGGGGGCCTCCTACGAGCAGTACTTC.

V and J are TRBV19 and TRBJ2-5, with D perhaps assigned TRBD1 or TRBD2 (5 bases each). Per the germline V gene, CDR1 is LNHDA and CDR2 is SQIVND (reference sequence). This CDR3 has 14 residues. V lost 2 bases, J lost 2 bases, and 9 bases lay in between. The CDR3 is CASSIFEGQETQYF. As DNA, the CDR3 is TGTGCCAGTAGTATATTCGAGGGGCAAGAGACCCAGTACTTC.

CDR3 loop: CASSLGLRGANTGELFF. In DNA, the CDR3 is TGTGCCAGCAGCTTGGGTTTGCGGGGGGCAAACACCGGGGAGCTGTTTTTT. This chain links TRBV5-5 with TRBJ2-2; 8 bases fit TRBD2. CDR1 is SGHKS, CDR2 YYEKEE, per germline (reference sequence). V was clipped by 0 bases and J by 2 bases; unmatched bases: 6. This CDR3 is built from 17 residues.

V is TRBV4-3 and J is TRBJ2-7; 10 bases match TRBD2. Germline CDR1 is LGHNA and CDR2 is YSLEER. After removal of 0 bases from V and 6 bases from J, the junction contained 2 bases not matched to a gene. This CDR3 is 14 amino acids long. CDR3 residues: CASSQELAGGEQYF. The CDR3 DNA reads as TGCGCCAGCAGCCAAGAGTTAGCGGGAGGCGAGCAGTACTTC.

The table lists this clone with a count of one. In the same sample, other DNA sequences code for this CDR3. CDR3 DNA sequence: TGCAGCGTTGATGGTGGGGGTGGCTCCTACGAGCAGTACTTC. As protein: CSVDGGGGSYEQYF. The chain is built from TRBV29-1 and TRBJ2-7; perhaps D is TRBD1 or TRBD2 (5 bases each). This CDR3 is built from 14 residues. Between the trimmed V and J ends, which lost 3 bases and 0 bases, there was a span of 12 bases. The V gene's germline CDR1 is SQVTM and CDR2 ANQGSEA.

J is TRBJ1-6 and V is TRBV6-1; D perhaps matches TRBD1 (5 bases). The ends were cut back, 3 bases at V and 6 bases at J, with 12 bases in the middle. CDR1 is MNHNS and CDR2 is SASEGT in the germline V gene. The CDR3 is made up of 15 amino acids. The CDR3 region has the DNA TGTGCCAGCAGTGATGGGACGGTGGTTAATTCACCCCTCCACTTT. The encoded protein is CASSDGTVVNSPLHF.